One and the same sample provided the 6 T cell receptor beta chains below, sequenced in a study of T cell changes during pregnancy in multiple sclerosis. Using immunoSEQ multiplex PCR, the repertoire was profiled, and TCRdb retains in-frame clones only, with some absent. The repertoire holds 70,000 or so clones, roughly 91% seen once, with under 0.35% in the top ten. Sequenced here: CD4+ T cells from peripheral blood mononuclear cells, sampled after pregnancy. The receptor source for this set is a female donor with multiple sclerosis, enrolled in a pregnancy study.

In this sample, this clone turned up once. The chain joins TRBV25-1 to TRBJ2-2; D gene ambiguous. CDR3 length: 14 amino acids. Trimming left V 7 bases short and J 1 base short, with 10 bases between. The germline V gene has CDR1 MGHDK and CDR2 SYGVNS. DNA of the CDR3: TGTGCCAGCACCCGTTACGGGAACACCGGGGAGCTGTTTTTT. Its translation: CASTRYGNTGELFF.

The chain links TRBV28 to TRBJ2-1, with 7 positions matching TRBD1. J gave up 6 bases and V 4 bases, and 6 bases lay outside the gene matches. The CDR3 contains 14 residues. The germline V gene encodes CDR1 MDHEN and CDR2 SYDVKM. The CDR3 is CASSSSGQLNEQFF. CDR3 DNA sequence: TGTGCCAGCAGTTCATCGGGACAGCTCAATGAGCAGTTCTTC.

The V gene is TRBV9, the J gene TRBJ1-2; 8 nucleotides match TRBD1. V shed 3 bases and J 0 bases; nucleotides not matched to a gene: 1. Germline V gene lookup returns CDR1 SGDLS and CDR2 YYNGEE. This CDR3 contains 14 residues. The CDR3 here is CASSGQGSNYGYTF. The CDR3 region has the DNA TGTGCCAGCAGCGGACAGGGGTCTAACTATGGCTACACCTTC.

This chain uses TRBV2 with TRBJ2-7; perhaps TRBD2 as D (7 bases). This CDR3 spans 14 amino acids. V was trimmed by 8 bases and J by 6 bases, leaving 20 bases between them. Looked up from germline, CDR1 is SNHLY and CDR2 is FYNNEI. The CDR3 bases are TGTGCCAGCTGGGGTCCCAGGGAGGGGGGCGAGCAGTACTTC. It yields the protein CASWGPREGGEQYF.

This chain links TRBV5-4 with TRBJ2-1; the D is unclear. This CDR3 region has 12 residues. Trimming stripped 4 bases from V and 5 bases from J, with 7 bases between. From germline, CDR1 is SGHNT and CDR2 YYREEE (reference sequence). The CDR3 nucleotides read TGTGCCAGCAGCCCGACTCACAATGAGCAGTTCTTC. It is translated as CASSPTHNEQFF.

The CDR3 nucleotides are TGTGCCAGCAGCCCTCTAGCGGGAGGCACAGATACGCAGTATTTT. Its protein is CASSPLAGGTDTQYF. The genes are TRBV28 and TRBJ2-3; 10 bases line up with TRBD2. Germline assignment: CDR1 MDHEN and CDR2 SYDVKM. The V and J ends lost 6 bases and 1 base, in that order; junction bases with no gene match: 4. CDR3 size: 15 residues. Full variable domain (rest looked up from reference TRBV28 and TRBJ2-3): DVKVTQSSRYLVKRTGEKVFLECVQDMDHENMFWYRQDPGLGLRLIYFSYDVKMKEKGDIPEGYSVSREKKERFSLILESASTNQTSMYLCASSPLAGGTDTQYFGPGTRLTVL.